What follows is one T cell receptor beta chain and its context. This sample was included in a study of human thymus T cells. The study used thymus tissue resected during corrective heart surgery. Corrective surgery for congenital heart defects was being performed on the healthy Finnish infants who served as donors. Germline-derived CDR1 and CDR2 are MNHEY and SVGAGI. The CDR3 has 15 amino acids. The V gene lost 1 base and the J gene lost 2 bases, with 12 bases spanning the gap. Method: immunoSEQ multiplex PCR; TCRdb's copy keeps in-frame clones and lacks some. The table includes 86,000 or so clones, roughly 97% detected once.

The chain uses TRBV6-5 and TRBJ2-7, with a weak D call TRBD1 (6 bases). The material sequenced was thymus tissue. The sequence was obtained from a boy less than two years old with a congenital heart defect but otherwise immunologically healthy. The chain's CDR3 is CASSYFLGAPYEQYF. DNA for the CDR3: TGTGCCAGCAGTTACTTTTTGGGGGCCCCCTACGAGCAGTACTTC.